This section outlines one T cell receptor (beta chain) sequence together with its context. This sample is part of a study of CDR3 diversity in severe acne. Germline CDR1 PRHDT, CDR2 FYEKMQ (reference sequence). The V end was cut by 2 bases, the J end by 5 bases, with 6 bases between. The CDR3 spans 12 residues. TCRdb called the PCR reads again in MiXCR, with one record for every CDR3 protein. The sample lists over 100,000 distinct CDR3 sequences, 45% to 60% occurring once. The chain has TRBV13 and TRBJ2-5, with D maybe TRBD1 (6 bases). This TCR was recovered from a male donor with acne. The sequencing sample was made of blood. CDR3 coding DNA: TGTGCCAGCAGCTTACAGGGGGAGACCCAGTACTTC. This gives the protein CASSLQGETQYF.